A selection of T cell receptor beta chains follows, all from one sample in a study of OX40 agonist ivuxolimab in advanced cancers. The table came from immunoSEQ multiplex PCR; TCRdb's copy has only in-frame clones and leaves some out. In the table there are about 68,000 clones, 91% of which are singletons. The starting material was CD4+ or CD8+ T cells sorted from blood, obtained in a trial of the OX40 agonist ivuxolimab. Source of these receptors: an adult with an advanced solid tumor such as melanoma, head and neck, liver or kidney cancer. Each CDR3 is given without its conserved first and last residue. D genes are given only for firm matches. Clone sizes are given selectively: once, few, many, or a class where the clone is expanded.

d_gene	v_gene	len	abundance	j_gene	CDR3aa
NA	TRBV5-5	11	NA	TRBJ1-2	ASSLVGLDGYT
TRBD2	TRBV9	12	NA	TRBJ2-7	ANRTSGRADEQY
NA	TRBV6-6	11	NA	TRBJ1-2	ASSPLGIAGYT
NA	TRBV15	17	NA	TRBJ2-6	ATSRDLSGQTSGANVLT
NA	TRBV2	10	once	TRBJ2-7	ASRAGLYEQY
NA	TRBV6-1	11	once	TRBJ1-2	ASKRDLNYGYT
TRBD2	TRBV9	14	few	TRBJ2-1	ASSPRGREGLNEQF
TRBD1	TRBV28	12	once	TRBJ2-7	ASRQTGDLYEQY
NA	TRBV5-1	12	once	TRBJ2-1	ASKEGSLYNEQF
NA	TRBV2	10	once	TRBJ1-4	ASSNPGEKLF
NA	TRBV7-9	15	NA	TRBJ2-5	ASSLGRGGTGGETQY
NA	TRBV19	13	NA	TRBJ2-2	ASSIPGERTGELF
TRBD1	TRBV5-1	14	NA	TRBJ1-1	ASSRGTGTGVTEAF
NA	TRBV5-1	10	NA	TRBJ2-1	ASSEQETEQF
NA	TRBV28	11	NA	TRBJ2-2	ASSFPNTGELF
NA	TRBV7-9	9	NA	TRBJ2-3	ASGGTDTQY
NA	TRBV29-1	10	NA	TRBJ2-5	SVGGSQETQY
TRBD1	TRBV6-6	14	NA	TRBJ1-4	ASSLPLGTGSEKLF
NA	TRBV19	13	NA	TRBJ2-1	ASSIVGFPYNEQF
NA	TRBV27	12	NA	TRBJ2-5	ASSSRVAPETQY
TRBD2	TRBV18	17	NA	TRBJ2-5	ASSPLPPGLAGEGETQY
NA	TRBV9	12	once	TRBJ1-1	ASSPDSRNTEAF
NA	TRBV27	13	NA	TRBJ2-1	ASSLRGLSYNEQF
TRBD1	TRBV19	17	NA	TRBJ2-3	ASSIKGPGQGAPTDTQY
TRBD2	TRBV19	11	NA	TRBJ2-7	ASSMGLAGEQY
NA	TRBV6-1	9	NA	TRBJ2-7	ASTQVYEQY
NA	TRBV14	10	NA	TRBJ1-5	ASSQDNQPQH
TRBD2	TRBV5-1	13	NA	TRBJ2-7	ASSSTSGGDGEQY
NA	TRBV30	10	NA	TRBJ1-1	AWSVRGTEAF
NA	TRBV28	13	NA	TRBJ1-4	ASSERLSGNEKLF
NA	TRBV21-1	11	NA	TRBJ1-2	ASSRECRYGYT
NA	TRBV27	11	NA	TRBJ1-1	ASTRARNTEAF
TRBD2	TRBV29-1	12	once	TRBJ2-1	SVSTSTSYNEQF